This is a list of T cell receptor beta chains from one sample in a study of cytomegalovirus exposure and HLA in healthy donors. TCRdb's copy holds only in-frame clones and misses some; the assay was immunoSEQ multiplex PCR. Altogether over 150,000 clones are present, about four fifths being singletons, with the ten largest covering roughly 7.5%. The sequenced sample was PBMCs. The receptors here all came from a woman younger than 45 in good health and CMV-seropositive. The CDR3 runs from the conserved cysteine through the conserved F or W. Fields, in order: D gene, J gene, clone size, V gene, CDR3 protein, CDR3 DNA. D genes are given only for firm matches. Size tells how often a clone was seen (once, few, many) or the class of an expanded clone, and some rows leave it out.

>TRBD2|TRBJ2-5|once|TRBV6-5
CASREIAGGPETQYF
TGTGCCAGCAGGGAAATAGCGGGGGGGCCCGAGACCCAGTACTTC
>NA|TRBJ1-4|NA|TRBV11-2
CASSSLYKRNEKLFF
TGTGCCAGCAGCTCCCTATATAAACGTAATGAAAAACTGTTTTTT
>TRBD1|TRBJ1-1|NA|TRBV7-8
CASSYGTGGWGTEAFF
TGTGCCAGCAGCTATGGGACAGGGGGATGGGGCACTGAAGCTTTCTTT
>NA|TRBJ1-1|NA|TRBV5-1
CASSWGLNTEAFF
TGCGCCAGCAGCTGGGGGCTGAACACTGAAGCTTTCTTT
>TRBD1|TRBJ2-7|NA|TRBV19
CASSPSGQGRFYEQYF
TGTGCCAGTAGTCCTTCGGGACAGGGCCGGTTCTACGAGCAGTACTTC
>NA|TRBJ1-2|NA|TRBV7-8
CASSQRTDGYTF
TGTGCCAGCAGCCAGAGGACAGATGGCTACACCTTC
>NA|TRBJ1-2|NA|TRBV4-2
CASSQDGDHTNYGYTF
TGTGCCAGCAGCCAAGATGGAGATCATACTAACTATGGCTACACCTTC
>NA|TRBJ2-7|NA|TRBV5-5
CASSLTSLYEQYF
TGTGCCAGCAGCTTGACTAGTCTCTACGAGCAGTACTTC
>NA|TRBJ1-1|NA|TRBV7-9
CASSLAGVEAFF
TGTGCCAGCAGCTTAGCAGGGGTTGAAGCTTTCTTT
>TRBD1|TRBJ2-7|few|TRBV9
CASSPWDRVYEQYF
TGTGCCAGCAGCCCTTGGGACAGAGTCTACGAGCAGTACTTC
>TRBD1|TRBJ2-7|few|TRBV9
CASSPGTASYEQYF
TGTGCCAGCAGCCCTGGGACAGCCAGTTACGAGCAGTACTTC
>NA|TRBJ2-1|NA|TRBV6-6
CASSSRQGRYNEQFF
TGTGCCAGCAGTTCGAGGCAGGGGCGTTACAATGAGCAGTTCTTC
>TRBD1|TRBJ2-5|NA|TRBV18
CASSPGTGGETQYF
TGTGCCAGCTCACCCGGGACAGGCGGTGAGACCCAGTACTTC
>TRBD1|TRBJ1-2|NA|TRBV5-4
CASSRLTGSEELNYGYTF
TGTGCCAGCAGCCGGTTGACAGGGAGCGAAGAATTAAACTATGGCTACACCTTC
>TRBD1|TRBJ1-2|NA|TRBV6-5
CASSFDSEGAYGYTF
TGTGCCAGCAGTTTCGACTCGGAGGGGGCCTATGGCTACACCTTC
>TRBD1|TRBJ2-2|NA|TRBV7-9
CSLEGQGAGNTGELFF
TGTTCCTTAGAGGGACAGGGGGCAGGTAACACCGGGGAGCTGTTTTTT
>TRBD2|TRBJ2-7|few|TRBV4-3
CASSPWDSGVSSYEQYF
TGCGCCAGCAGCCCATGGGATAGCGGGGTTAGCTCCTACGAGCAGTACTTC
>NA|TRBJ1-5|NA|TRBV9
CASSVGTVNQPQHF
TGTGCCAGCAGCGTAGGTACAGTAAATCAGCCCCAGCATTTT
>TRBD1|TRBJ1-2|NA|TRBV28
CASTNVPDRGSYTF
TGTGCCAGCACAAATGTCCCGGACAGGGGGAGCTACACCTTC
>NA|TRBJ1-5|NA|TRBV7-6
CASSLGAGNQPQHF
TGTGCCAGCAGCTTAGGGGCAGGCAATCAGCCCCAGCATTTT
>NA|TRBJ1-4|NA|TRBV13
CASSYPSTGTRGEKLFF
TGTGCCAGCAGCTACCCATCGACCGGGACCCGGGGGGAAAAACTGTTTTTT
>NA|TRBJ1-6|NA|TRBV5-6
CASSLATDTWSSPLHF
TGTGCCAGCAGCTTGGCGACGGACACCTGGAGTTCACCCCTCCACTTT
>NA|TRBJ1-1|once|TRBV9
CASSASLDSGGWNTEAFF
TGTGCCAGCAGCGCGAGCTTGGACAGCGGTGGGTGGAACACTGAAGCTTTCTTT
>NA|TRBJ1-1|few|TRBV5-1
CASSLVSVVNTEAFF
TGCGCCAGCAGCTTGGTAAGTGTAGTGAACACTGAAGCTTTCTTT
>NA|TRBJ2-3|NA|TRBV28
CASSLSSGSTDTQYF
TGTGCCAGCAGCTTAAGTTCAGGGAGCACAGATACGCAGTATTTT
>NA|TRBJ1-3|NA|TRBV5-1
CASSPQRQSTGNTIYF
TGCGCCAGCAGCCCCCAAAGACAGTCGACTGGAAACACCATATATTTT
>NA|TRBJ2-4|NA|TRBV21-1
CASSKGGRTPKNIQYF
TGTGCCAGCAGCAAGGGGGGAAGAACCCCCAAAAACATTCAGTACTTC
>NA|TRBJ1-1|NA|TRBV18
CASSVMGSGRGTEAFF
TGTGCCAGCTCAGTCATGGGGTCTGGAAGGGGCACTGAAGCTTTCTTT
>NA|TRBJ2-7|NA|TRBV28
CASSLGRYEQYF
TGTGCCAGCAGTTTAGGTCGCTACGAGCAGTACTTC
>TRBD1|TRBJ2-5|NA|TRBV5-1
CASSLGQGALVQETQYF
TGCGCCAGCAGCCTCGGACAGGGGGCGTTGGTCCAAGAGACCCAGTACTTC
>TRBD1|TRBJ1-3|NA|TRBV5-1
CASSFQGASDTIYF
TGCGCCAGCAGCTTCCAGGGGGCGAGTGACACCATATATTTT
>NA|TRBJ1-6|NA|TRBV5-1
CASSLRPRSHSPLHF
TGCGCCAGCAGCTTGCGCCCGAGGAGCCATTCACCCCTCCACTTT